This entry is about one TCR beta chain. No more than 2 weeks before study entry, exposed participants had met a case of COVID-19. From germline, CDR1 is KGHSH and CDR2 LQKENI. Trimming took off 1 base at V and 6 bases at J, with 7 bases between the two ends. This CDR3 comprises 13 residues. Measured with immunoSEQ multiplex PCR; TCRdb has only the in-frame clones, and not every one. The sample includes around 220,000 clones, almost 90% of them seen just once. These data are taken from a study of blood T cell repertoires in COVID-19. About the study: The origin of the acute and convalescent COVID-19 samples was the United States, Italy and Spain.

What was sequenced was PBMCs or T cells enriched from blood (not recorded which). The chain recombines TRBV18 with TRBJ1-5; unclear D gene. This receptor was identified in a man aged 25-40 years who had been exposed to COVID-19. CDR3 amino acids: CASSPREGQPQHF. The CDR3 nucleotides read TGTGCCAGCTCACCACGCGAGGGTCAGCCCCAGCATTTT.